What follows is one T cell receptor (beta chain) and its context. Antigen unknown. PCR primers comprised 60 Vbeta and 13 Jbeta primers. Original data processing: About 11 million of about 80 million unique TCR beta chains were shared, per a later count. The assay was immunoSEQ multiplex PCR, and TCRdb's table has in-frame clones only and misses some. V, J and clone size reflect that table, while D and trimming were determined from the DNA. The sample carries about 140,000 clones, 73% recorded once. The CDR3 has 17 amino acids. Trimming took off 3 bases at V and 4 bases at J, with 20 bases between the two ends. Germline V gene lookup returns CDR1 MGHRA and CDR2 YSYEKL. There were likely unrecorded immune exposures, though donors were nominally healthy when sampled. The sample comes from a study of cytomegalovirus exposure and HLA in healthy donors. Whole-study results and caveats: HLA alleles were associated with roughly 17,000 TCR beta sequences in a later analysis at 0.05 false discovery rate.

The material sequenced was PBMCs. The J gene is TRBJ2-3, the V gene TRBV4-1; D call uncertain. The TCR sequence derives from a woman aged 40 to 49 in good health and CMV-seronegative. The CDR3: CASSQSSPIQPADTQYF. The CDR3 nucleotides are TGCGCCAGCAGCCAGAGTTCCCCTATTCAACCGGCAGATACGCAGTATTTT.